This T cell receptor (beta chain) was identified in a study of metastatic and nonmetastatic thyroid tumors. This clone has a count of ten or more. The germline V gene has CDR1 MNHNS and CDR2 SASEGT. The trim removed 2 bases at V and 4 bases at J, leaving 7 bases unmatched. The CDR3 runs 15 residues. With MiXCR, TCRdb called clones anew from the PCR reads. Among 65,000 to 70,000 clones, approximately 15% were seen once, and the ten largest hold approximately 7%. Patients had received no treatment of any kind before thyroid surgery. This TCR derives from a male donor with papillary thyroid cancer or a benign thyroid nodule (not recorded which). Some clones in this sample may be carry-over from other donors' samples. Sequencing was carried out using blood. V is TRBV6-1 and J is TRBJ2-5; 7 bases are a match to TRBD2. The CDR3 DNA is TGTGCCAGCAGTGAAACTGCGGGAGCATCAGAGACCCAGTACTTC. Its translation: CASSETAGASETQYF.